The 10 T cell receptor beta chains reported below all come from one sample, sequenced in a study of blood T cells in healthy people across ages. The use of a sample-barcoded 5' primer and a J-beta primer mix characterized a second PCR of roughly 7 to 12 cycles. One entry per CDR3 protein results from TCRdb running MiXCR on the 5' RACE reads. The table lists about 1.1 million distinct CDR3 sequences, 30% to 40% of them singletons. Sequences were obtained from blood. The receptors originated from a man aged 18 to 29 in good health.

The CDR3 reads CASSWGADNSPLHF. CDR3 coding DNA: TGTGCCAGCAGTTGGGGGGCAGATAATTCACCCCTCCACTTT. The chain combines TRBV6-6 with TRBJ1-6, with TRBD1 as a possible D gene (6 bases). The V gene lost 4 bases and the J gene lost 5 bases, with 9 bases spanning the gap. Germline V gives CDR1 MNHNY, CDR2 SVGAGI (reference sequence). This CDR3 has 14 residues.

This chain connects TRBV6-5 to TRBJ1-2; TRBD1 matches at 9 bases. Germline lookup yields CDR1 MNHEY and CDR2 SVGAGI. The CDR3 spans 14 residues. V lost 2 bases and J lost 8; bases outside the gene matches: 6. The CDR3 sequence: CASSYGTGIEGYTF. The CDR3 bases are TGTGCCAGCAGTTACGGGACAGGGATTGAGGGCTACACCTTC.

This clonotype was detected only a few times. The rearrangement uses TRBV20-1 and TRBJ1-5; TRBD1 is a possible D gene (5 bases). The V end lost 6 bases, the J end lost 0 bases, and 15 bases lay between the germline ends. Germline V CDR1 and CDR2: DFQATT, SNEGSKA (reference sequence). The CDR3 spans 15 residues. The CDR3 spells CSARSPGYSNQPQHF. In DNA, the CDR3 is TGCAGTGCCAGGTCACCAGGGTATAGCAATCAGCCCCAGCATTTT.

The chain recombines TRBV20-1 with TRBJ2-7; 7 nucleotides agree with TRBD1. Germline CDR1 reads DFQATT; CDR2 reads SNEGSKA (reference sequence). This CDR3 has 14 residues. V shed 1 base and J 4 bases; nucleotides not matched to a gene: 7. Here the CDR3 reads CSARVFTGDYEQYF. Here the CDR3 DNA reads TGCAGTGCTAGAGTGTTTACAGGGGATTACGAGCAGTACTTC.

The V call is TRBV20-1, the J call TRBJ1-2, with 7 bases identical to TRBD1. Germline V lookup: CDR1 DFQATT, CDR2 SNEGSKA (reference sequence). J lost 0 bases, V lost 5 bases, and 15 bases had no gene match. This CDR3 comprises 17 residues. CDR3 protein: CSAAQGTVYNSNYGYTF. The CDR3 nucleotides are TGCAGTGCTGCCCAAGGGACAGTCTATAACTCTAACTATGGCTACACCTTC.

The genes are TRBV6-4 and TRBJ2-1; D call uncertain. CDR3 length equals 15 residues. Trimming took off 3 bases at V and 8 bases at J, with 17 bases between the two ends. Per germline, CDR1 MRHNA and CDR2 SNTAGT. The CDR3 nucleotides are TGTGCCAGCAGTGAAGTTGCAGAACGAACCGATGAGCAGTTCTTC. Translating it yields CASSEVAERTDEQFF.

V usage is TRBV19 and J usage is TRBJ1-1; a weak D match, TRBD1 (5 bases). The CDR3 runs to 14 residues. Germline CDR1 LNHDA, CDR2 SQIVND (reference sequence). V was trimmed by 4 bases and J by 3 bases, leaving 12 bases between them. The DNA of the CDR3 is TGTGCCAGTAGTAAACAAACAGGTTACACTGAAGCTTTCTTT. It translates to CASSKQTGYTEAFF.

This clonotype came up a few times. The genes are TRBV27 and TRBJ1-6; D uncertain. The V gene's germline CDR1 is MNHEY and CDR2 SMNVEV (reference sequence). V was cut by 4 bases and J by 10 bases, with 11 bases left in between. The CDR3 loop spans 13 amino acids. The CDR3 region is CASSSRFLSPLHF. The CDR3 DNA is TGTGCCAGCAGTTCGAGGTTTCTGTCACCCCTCCACTTT.

CDR3: CASSEGTDRFYGYTF. The CDR3 nucleotides are TGTGCCAGCAGTGAGGGGACCGACAGGTTCTATGGCTACACCTTC. This chain joins TRBV6-1 and TRBJ1-2; a weak D match, TRBD1 (6 bases). The CDR3 loop spans 15 amino acids. CDR1 is MNHNS, CDR2 SASEGT, per germline. Trimming pared 3 bases from V and 4 bases from J, leaving 15 bases between.

This clonotype was seen a few times. V gene TRBV6-5 combines with J gene TRBJ1-1; no firm D call. Trimming left V 6 bases short and J 4 bases short, with 21 bases between. The germline V gene encodes CDR1 MNHEY and CDR2 SVGAGI. The CDR3 spans 16 residues. Here the CDR3 DNA reads TGTGCCAGCAGAGATTGGACGGGTCAACGGGGCACTGAAGCTTTCTTT. Translated, it gives CASRDWTGQRGTEAFF.